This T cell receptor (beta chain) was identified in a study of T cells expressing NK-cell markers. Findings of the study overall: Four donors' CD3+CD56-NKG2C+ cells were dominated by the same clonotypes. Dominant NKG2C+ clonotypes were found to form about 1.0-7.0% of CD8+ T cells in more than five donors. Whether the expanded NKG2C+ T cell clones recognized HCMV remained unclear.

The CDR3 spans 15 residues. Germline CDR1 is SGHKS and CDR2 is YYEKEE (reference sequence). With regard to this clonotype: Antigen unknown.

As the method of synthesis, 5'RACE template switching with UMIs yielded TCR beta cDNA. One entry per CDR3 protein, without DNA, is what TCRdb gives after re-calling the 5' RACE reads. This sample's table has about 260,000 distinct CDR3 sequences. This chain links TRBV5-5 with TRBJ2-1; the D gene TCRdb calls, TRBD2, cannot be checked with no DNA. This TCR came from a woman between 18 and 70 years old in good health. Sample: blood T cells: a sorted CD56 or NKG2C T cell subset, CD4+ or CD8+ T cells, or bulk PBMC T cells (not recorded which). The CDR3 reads CASSSTSKLGNEQFF.